This is a list of T cell receptor beta chains from one sample in a study of shared clonotypes between healthy human individuals. This table comes from immunoSEQ multiplex PCR, and its TCRdb copy is limited to in-frame clones, with some not included. The sample lists about 1 million clones, about 74% occurring once. Material for sequencing was memory CD4+ T cells sorted from blood. These receptors all come from a man between 18 and 35 years old in good health. CDR3s include the opening cysteine and the closing phenylalanine or tryptophan. A D gene is named only where the DNA matches it firmly. Size tells how often a clone was seen (once, few, many) or the class of an expanded clone, and some rows leave it out.

v_gene: TRBV7-2; j_gene: TRBJ2-5; abundance: NA; d_gene: TRBD2; CDR3nt: TGTGCCAGCAGCTTAGGGGCGGGAGCGGAGACCCAGTACTTC; CDR3aa: CASSLGAGAETQYF
v_gene: TRBV18; j_gene: TRBJ2-7; abundance: NA; d_gene: TRBD1; CDR3nt: TGTGCCAGCTCCCCCGGGACAGGGACCTACGAGCAGTACTTC; CDR3aa: CASSPGTGTYEQYF
v_gene: TRBV10-3; j_gene: TRBJ1-2; abundance: NA; d_gene: TRBD1; CDR3nt: TGTGCCATCAGTGCCGGGACAGGGGTTTTGAGGGGCTACACCTTC; CDR3aa: CAISAGTGVLRGYTF
v_gene: TRBV6-6; j_gene: TRBJ2-2; abundance: NA; d_gene: NA; CDR3nt: TGTGCCAGCCTAGGTCGTGGGGACGGGGAGCTGTTTTTT; CDR3aa: CASLGRGDGELFF
v_gene: TRBV19; j_gene: TRBJ2-2; abundance: NA; d_gene: NA; CDR3nt: TGTGCCAGTAGTGAGCCTAGCGAGAGCACCGGGGAGCTGTTTTTT; CDR3aa: CASSEPSESTGELFF
v_gene: TRBV19; j_gene: TRBJ1-5; abundance: few; d_gene: NA; CDR3nt: TGTGCCAGTAGTATCGTAGTCGGGCCCCAGCATTTT; CDR3aa: CASSIVVGPQHF
v_gene: TRBV10-3; j_gene: TRBJ1-1; abundance: NA; d_gene: TRBD1; CDR3nt: TGTGCCATCAGTGGGAAACAGGGGGGGAACACTGAAGCTTTCTTT; CDR3aa: CAISGKQGGNTEAFF
v_gene: TRBV30; j_gene: TRBJ1-6; abundance: NA; d_gene: TRBD1; CDR3nt: TGTGCCTGGAGTATGGGACAGGGTTATTCACCCCTCCACTTT; CDR3aa: CAWSMGQGYSPLHF
v_gene: TRBV18; j_gene: TRBJ1-2; abundance: few; d_gene: NA; CDR3nt: TGTGCCAGCTCACCACGGGGGGGCGATGGCTACACCTTC; CDR3aa: CASSPRGGDGYTF
v_gene: TRBV28; j_gene: TRBJ2-5; abundance: NA; d_gene: TRBD2; CDR3nt: TGTGCCAGCAGTTTACGACCGGCTAGCGGGGGGGAGACCCAGTACTTC; CDR3aa: CASSLRPASGGETQYF
v_gene: TRBV11-2; j_gene: TRBJ1-1; abundance: few; d_gene: NA; CDR3nt: TGTGCCAGCAGCCCGAAGACAGGCCGGACTGAAGCTTTCTTT; CDR3aa: CASSPKTGRTEAFF
v_gene: TRBV6-5; j_gene: TRBJ2-6; abundance: NA; d_gene: NA; CDR3nt: TGTGCCAGCAGTTACACCTACACCTCTGGGGCCAACGTCCTGACTTTC; CDR3aa: CASSYTYTSGANVLTF
v_gene: TRBV10-3; j_gene: TRBJ1-1; abundance: NA; d_gene: NA; CDR3nt: TGTGCCATCAGTCCCCGGGGGGGGGTGAACACTGAAGCTTTCTTT; CDR3aa: CAISPRGGVNTEAFF
v_gene: TRBV5-1; j_gene: TRBJ2-2; abundance: NA; d_gene: TRBD1; CDR3nt: TGCGCCAGCAAAAAACTGGGACAGTACACCGGGGAGCTGTTTTTT; CDR3aa: CASKKLGQYTGELFF
v_gene: TRBV5-1; j_gene: TRBJ2-2; abundance: NA; d_gene: NA; CDR3nt: TGCGCCAGCAGCTTTCCAGGGGACACCGGGGAGCTGTTTTTT; CDR3aa: CASSFPGDTGELFF
v_gene: TRBV7-2; j_gene: TRBJ2-3; abundance: NA; d_gene: NA; CDR3nt: TGTGCCAGCAGCTTAGGGCAGGTCCCCGGCACAGATACGCAGTATTTT; CDR3aa: CASSLGQVPGTDTQYF
v_gene: TRBV5-6; j_gene: TRBJ2-7; abundance: NA; d_gene: NA; CDR3nt: TGTGCCAGCAGTTTGGGGGCGGCCTGGGAGCAGTACTTC; CDR3aa: CASSLGAAWEQYF
v_gene: TRBV5-6; j_gene: TRBJ2-3; abundance: NA; d_gene: TRBD2; CDR3nt: TGTGCCAGCAGCCCGTGGAGCGGGGAGGGCACAGATACGCAGTATTTT; CDR3aa: CASSPWSGEGTDTQYF
v_gene: TRBV19; j_gene: TRBJ2-7; abundance: NA; d_gene: NA; CDR3nt: TGTGCCAGTAGTTCGAGCTCCTACGAGCAGTACTTC; CDR3aa: CASSSSSYEQYF
v_gene: TRBV5-4; j_gene: TRBJ1-2; abundance: NA; d_gene: TRBD1; CDR3nt: TGTGCCAGCAGCCGACAGGGTATCTATGGCTACACCTTC; CDR3aa: CASSRQGIYGYTF
v_gene: TRBV2; j_gene: TRBJ2-3; abundance: few; d_gene: NA; CDR3nt: TGTGCCAGCCACGACGCTGGGAATACGCAGTATTTT; CDR3aa: CASHDAGNTQYF
v_gene: TRBV19; j_gene: TRBJ2-7; abundance: once; d_gene: TRBD1; CDR3nt: TGTGCCAGTAGTCCACAGGGGAATGGACCCTACGAGCAGTACTTC; CDR3aa: CASSPQGNGPYEQYF
v_gene: TRBV9; j_gene: TRBJ2-4; abundance: many; d_gene: NA; CDR3nt: TGTGCCAGCAGCGTAGGTACAGGGAAGAAAAACATTCAGTACTTC; CDR3aa: CASSVGTGKKNIQYF
v_gene: TRBV5-1; j_gene: TRBJ2-7; abundance: NA; d_gene: TRBD1; CDR3nt: TGCGCCAGCAGGGTAAGGGACAGGACCTACGAGCAGTACTTC; CDR3aa: CASRVRDRTYEQYF
v_gene: TRBV19; j_gene: TRBJ2-5; abundance: NA; d_gene: NA; CDR3nt: TGTGCCAGTAGTATTGATATCCAAGAGACCCAGTACTTC; CDR3aa: CASSIDIQETQYF
v_gene: TRBV5-1; j_gene: TRBJ2-7; abundance: NA; d_gene: TRBD1; CDR3nt: TGCGCCAGCAGATCAACAGGGGGCTCCTACGAGCAGTACTTC; CDR3aa: CASRSTGGSYEQYF
v_gene: TRBV7-2; j_gene: TRBJ2-6; abundance: NA; d_gene: TRBD1; CDR3nt: TGTGCCAGCAGCCCCGGACAGGGGGCATACTCTGGGGCCAACGTCCTGACTTTC; CDR3aa: CASSPGQGAYSGANVLTF